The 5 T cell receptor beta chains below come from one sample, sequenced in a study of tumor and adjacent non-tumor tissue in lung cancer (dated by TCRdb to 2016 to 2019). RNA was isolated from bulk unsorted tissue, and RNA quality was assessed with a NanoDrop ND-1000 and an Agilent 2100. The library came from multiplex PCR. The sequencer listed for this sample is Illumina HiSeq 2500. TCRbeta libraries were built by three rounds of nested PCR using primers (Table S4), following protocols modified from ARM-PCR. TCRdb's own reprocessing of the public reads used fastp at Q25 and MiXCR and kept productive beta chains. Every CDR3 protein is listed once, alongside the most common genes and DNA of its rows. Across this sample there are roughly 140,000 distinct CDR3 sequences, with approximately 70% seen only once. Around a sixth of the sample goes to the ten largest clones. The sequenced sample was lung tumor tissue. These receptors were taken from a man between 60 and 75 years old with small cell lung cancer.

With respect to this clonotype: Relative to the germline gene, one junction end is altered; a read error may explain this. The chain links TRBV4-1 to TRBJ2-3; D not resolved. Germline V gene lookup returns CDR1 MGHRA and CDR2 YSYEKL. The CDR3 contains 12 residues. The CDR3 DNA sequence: TGCGCCAGCAGCGAAAACACAGATACACAGTATTTT. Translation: CASSENTDTQYF.

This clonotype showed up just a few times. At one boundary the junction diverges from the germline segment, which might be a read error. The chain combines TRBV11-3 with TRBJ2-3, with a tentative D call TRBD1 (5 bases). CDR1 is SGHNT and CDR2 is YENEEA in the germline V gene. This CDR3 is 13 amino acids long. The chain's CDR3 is CASSLDQTDMQYF. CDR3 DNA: TGTGCCAGTAGCTTAGATCAGACAGATATGCAGTATTTT.

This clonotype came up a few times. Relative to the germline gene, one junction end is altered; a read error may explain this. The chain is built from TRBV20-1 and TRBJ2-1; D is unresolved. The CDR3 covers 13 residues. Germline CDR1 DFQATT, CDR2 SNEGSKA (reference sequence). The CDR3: CSARDPLRDEQFF. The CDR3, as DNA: TGCAGTGCTAGAGATCCCCTGCGTGATGAGCAGTTTTTC.

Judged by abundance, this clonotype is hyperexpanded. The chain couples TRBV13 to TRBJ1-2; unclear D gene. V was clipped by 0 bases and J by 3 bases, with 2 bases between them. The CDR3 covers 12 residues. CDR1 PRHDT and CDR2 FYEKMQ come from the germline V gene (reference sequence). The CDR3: CASSLGYYGYTF. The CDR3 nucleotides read TGTGCCAGCAGCTTAGGGTACTATGGCTACACCTTC.

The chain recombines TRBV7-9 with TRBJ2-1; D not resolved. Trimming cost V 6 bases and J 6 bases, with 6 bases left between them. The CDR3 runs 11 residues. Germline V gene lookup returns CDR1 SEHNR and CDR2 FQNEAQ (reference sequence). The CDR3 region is CASSVSNEQFF. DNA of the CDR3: TGTGCCAGCAGTGTTAGCAATGAGCAGTTCTTC.